One sample yielded the 17 T cell receptor beta chains listed below, sequenced in a study of STAT5B mutations in CD4+ large granular lymphocyte leukemia. This table comes from immunoSEQ multiplex PCR, and its TCRdb copy is limited to in-frame clones, with some not included. The data show 25,000 to 30,000 clones, approximately 80% seen once. The sequenced sample consisted of CD4+ T cells from blood buffy coats. The receptor source for this set is a human donor in good health.

The V call is TRBV29-1, the J call TRBJ1-1; D might be TRBD1 (6 bases). The CDR3 totals 15 residues. The V end was cut by 7 bases, the J end by 4 bases, with 22 bases between. The germline V gene encodes CDR1 SQVTM and CDR2 ANQGSEA. The CDR3 nucleotides read TGCAGCGCACCGGACAGTTTCTCTTCCCCCACTGAAGCTTTCTTT. Its protein is CSAPDSFSSPTEAFF.

V usage is TRBV30 and J usage is TRBJ1-2; 12 bases are a match to TRBD1. The ends lost 3 bases at V and 8 bases at J; junction bases unmatched: 4. CDR1 and CDR2 (germline): GTSNPN, SVGIG (reference sequence). The CDR3 is made up of 13 amino acids. The CDR3 nucleotides read TGTGCCTGGAGAACCGGGACAGGGGGCGGCTACACCTTC. This codes for CAWRTGTGGGYTF.

The rearrangement uses TRBV29-1 and TRBJ1-4, with 10 bases fitting TRBD1. The CDR3 is 13 amino acids. Germline V gives CDR1 SQVTM, CDR2 ANQGSEA. V was pared by 6 bases and J by 8 bases, with 6 bases of the junction left unmatched. CDR3 sequence (DNA): TGCAGCGTCCTCCGACAGGGGGCAGAAAAACTGTTTTTT. It yields the protein CSVLRQGAEKLFF.

The chain couples TRBV11-2 to TRBJ1-2, with 8 bases that match TRBD1. V lost 5 bases, J lost 4 bases, and 9 bases stayed unmatched. Germline values: CDR1 SGHAT, CDR2 FQNNGV. CDR3 length: 15 amino acids. The CDR3 DNA reads TGTGCCAGCAGCCCACAGGGGGAAAGGAGCTATGGCTACACCTTC. It encodes CASSPQGERSYGYTF.

The rearrangement links TRBV28 to TRBJ1-2, with D possibly TRBD1 on 6 matching bases. The CDR3 sequence is 18 residues long. The V and J ends lost 3 bases and 8 bases respectively, with 28 bases between them. Germline V gene sequence: CDR1 MDHEN, CDR2 SYDVKM. For the CDR3, the DNA is TGTGCCAGCAGTTTTGAGACAGGCGGCCATCCCCCTCGGAGGGGCTACACCTTC. It specifies CASSFETGGHPPRRGYTF.

V gene TRBV29-1 combines with J gene TRBJ2-5; D might be TRBD1 or TRBD2, each matching 5 bases. CDR1 and CDR2 (germline): SQVTM, ANQGSEA. CDR3 size: 15 residues. Deletions cut 6 bases from V and 5 bases from J, with 22 bases between. The CDR3 here is CSVEPSRGPGETQYF. CDR3 DNA sequence: TGCAGCGTGGAACCGTCCCGGGGCCCCGGCGAGACCCAGTACTTC.

This clone has a handful of counts. V and J are TRBV5-6 and TRBJ1-5; the match to TRBD1 covers 7 bases. The CDR3 loop spans 15 amino acids. CDR1 is SGHDT and CDR2 is YYEEEE in the germline V gene. V shed 2 bases, J shed 5 bases, and the junction held 7 bases outside the gene matches. The CDR3 DNA reads as TGTGCCAGCAGCTTAGGCAGGGGGGGAGATCAGCCCCAGCATTTT. It encodes CASSLGRGGDQPQHF.

This sequence joins TRBV25-1 and TRBJ2-1, with no clear D. The CDR3 runs to 14 residues. V was cut by 5 bases and J by 5 bases, with 13 bases left in between. CDR1 is MGHDK, CDR2 SYGVNS, per germline. The CDR3 DNA reads TGTGCCAGCAGTAGGGAAGAGTCAGACAATGAGCAGTTCTTC. It is translated as CASSREESDNEQFF.

The chain joins TRBV9 to TRBJ1-5; 7 nucleotides line up with TRBD1. CDR1 is SGDLS, CDR2 YYNGEE, per germline. The CDR3 is 13 amino acids. J lost 2 bases, V lost 4 bases, and 0 bases had no gene match. The CDR3 region has the DNA TGTGCCAGCAGCACAGGGGGCAATCAGCCCCAGCATTTT. It translates to CASSTGGNQPQHF.

The CDR3 DNA is TGTGCCAGCAGCCCCGACGGACCTGCAACTAATGAAAAACTGTTTTTT. Translated, it gives CASSPDGPATNEKLFF. J is TRBJ1-4 and V is TRBV5-6; no definite D call. The CDR3 consists of 16 residues. Trimming took 4 bases from V and 0 from J, leaving 13 bases between them. Germline loops: CDR1 SGHDT, CDR2 YYEEEE. The full variable domain, in which reference TRBV5-6 and TRBJ1-4 provide the parts outside the CDR3, is DAGVTQSPTHLIKTRGQQVTLRCSPKSGHDTVSWYQQALGQGPQFIFQYYEEEERQRGNFPDRFSGHQFPNYSSELNVNALLLGDSALYLCASSPDGPATNEKLFFGSGTQLSVL.

V is TRBV5-4 and J is TRBJ1-1; possibly TRBD1 for D (5 bases). In germline, CDR1 is SGHNT, CDR2 YYREEE (reference sequence). Trimming shortened V by 4 bases and J by 0 bases, and 13 bases separated the two germline ends. The CDR3 runs 15 residues. The CDR3 sequence: CASSQGGDLNTEAFF. CDR3 DNA: TGTGCCAGCAGCCAGGGTGGGGATCTGAACACTGAAGCTTTCTTT. Full variable domain (remainder filled in from reference TRBV5-4 and TRBJ1-1): ETGVTQSPTHLIKTRGQQVTLRCSSQSGHNTVSWYQQALGQGPQFIFQYYREEENGRGNFPPRFSGLQFPNYSSELNVNALELDDSALYLCASSQGGDLNTEAFFGQGTRLTVV.

The V gene is TRBV19, the J gene TRBJ1-4; 9 nucleotides match TRBD1. This CDR3 is 16 amino acids long. The V segment lost 5 bases and the J segment 8 bases; nucleotides outside the gene matches: 12. Germline CDR1 is LNHDA and CDR2 is SQIVND (reference sequence). CDR3 DNA: TGTGCCAGTAGTCCTCGACCTTCCGGGACAGGGGAAAAACTGTTTTTT. Translated: CASSPRPSGTGEKLFF.

The rearrangement joins TRBV10-2 to TRBJ1-2; D is possibly TRBD1 (5 bases). The CDR3 contains 12 residues. CDR1 is WSHSY and CDR2 is SAAADI in the germline V gene. The V end lost 8 bases, the J end lost 4 bases, and 11 bases lay between the germline ends. This CDR3 reads CASLTDAYGYTF. The CDR3 DNA is TGCGCCAGCTTGACAGATGCCTATGGCTACACCTTC.

This chain connects TRBV30 to TRBJ2-3; D not certain. Germline V CDR1 and CDR2: GTSNPN, SVGIG (reference sequence). Trimming took 4 bases from V and 1 from J, leaving 12 bases between them. The CDR3 extends over 14 amino acids. The CDR3 DNA follows: TGTGCCTGGATGGCGTCAGGAGGCACAGATACGCAGTATTTT. Its translation is CAWMASGGTDTQYF.

The rearrangement uses TRBV11-2 and TRBJ2-7; a possible D gene is TRBD1 (5 bases). V gave up 1 base and J gave up 4 bases, with 8 bases separating them. The CDR3 runs to 13 residues. Germline CDR1 SGHAT, CDR2 FQNNGV. CDR3 nucleotides: TGTGCCAGCAGCTTAGTGACAGCTTACGAGCAGTACGTC. It specifies CASSLVTAYEQYV.

This clone was counted once. The rearrangement joins TRBV12-5 to TRBJ1-2; no reliable D call. Trimming cost V 6 bases and J 8 bases, with 16 bases left between them. The CDR3 totals 13 residues. The germline V gene encodes CDR1 LGHNT and CDR2 FRNRAP. CDR3 amino acids: CASGSAPVVGYTF. DNA of the CDR3: TGTGCTAGTGGATCCGCCCCGGTTGTAGGCTACACCTTC.

This chain links TRBV19 with TRBJ2-3; the match to TRBD2 covers 12 bases. CDR3 size: 16 residues. CDR1 and CDR2 from the germline V gene are LNHDA and SQIVND (reference sequence). The J segment lost 4 bases and the V segment lost 4 bases, leaving 6 bases of the junction unmatched. The DNA of the CDR3 is TGTGCCAGTAGTACAACACTAGCGGGGGGTCCAGATACGCAGTATTTT. Translation: CASSTTLAGGPDTQYF. The whole variable domain, filled in from reference TRBV19 and TRBJ2-3, reads DGGITQSPKYLFRKEGQNVTLSCEQNLNHDAMYWYRQDPGQGLRLIYYSQIVNDFQKGDIAEGYSVSREKKESFPLTVTSAQKNPTAFYLCASSTTLAGGPDTQYFGPGTRLTVL.